This T cell receptor beta chain emerged from a study of CD8 T cells in ankylosing spondylitis. In this sample, this clonotype turned up many times. Its antigen is not known. 5'-RACE, quantitative and with molecular barcodes, yielded the TCR beta libraries. One entry per CDR3 protein results from TCRdb running MiXCR on the 5' RACE reads. This table has some 130,000 distinct CDR3 sequences, around 6.6% appearing once. This CDR3 spans 14 amino acids. V trimming: 6 bases; J trimming: 2 bases; junction bases outside the gene matches: 8. Germline loops: CDR1 DFQATT, CDR2 SNEGSKA (reference sequence). Study outcomes and limitations: Reactive arthritis synovial fluid and blood were previously reported to contain some motif variants.

The chain joins TRBV20-1 to TRBJ2-3; 7 bases agree with TRBD2. The receptor was isolated from a female donor with ankylosing spondylitis or in good health (not recorded which). Sequencing used blood, either unsorted or a sorted T cell fraction (not recorded which). The CDR3 is CSANGLVFTDTQYF. The CDR3 nucleotides are TGCAGTGCCAATGGACTAGTGTTCACAGATACGCAGTATTTT.